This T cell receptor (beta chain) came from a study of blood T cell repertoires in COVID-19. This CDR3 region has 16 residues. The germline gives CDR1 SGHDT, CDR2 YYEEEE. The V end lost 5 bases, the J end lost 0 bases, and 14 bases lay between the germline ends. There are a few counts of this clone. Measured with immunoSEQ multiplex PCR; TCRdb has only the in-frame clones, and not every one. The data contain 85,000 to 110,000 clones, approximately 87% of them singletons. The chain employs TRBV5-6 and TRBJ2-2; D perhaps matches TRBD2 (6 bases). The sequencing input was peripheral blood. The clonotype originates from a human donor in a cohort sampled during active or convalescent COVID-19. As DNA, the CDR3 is TGTGCCAGCAGACTGGAAGCGGGCGCGAACACCGGGGAGCTGTTTTTT. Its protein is CASRLEAGANTGELFF.